This T cell receptor (beta chain) was documented in a study of blood T cell repertoires in COVID-19. Sequenced by immunoSEQ multiplex PCR; TCRdb stores in-frame clones only, minus some. The table lists 200,000 to 300,000 clones, just under 85% of them singletons, with 5.5% to 8% in the top ten. The V gene lost 1 base and the J gene lost 2 bases, with 15 bases spanning the gap. CDR3 length equals 17 residues. Per germline, CDR1 GTSNPN and CDR2 SVGIG (reference sequence). This receptor was obtained from an older woman with active or convalescent COVID-19. This chain joins TRBV30 and TRBJ1-6, with D possibly being TRBD1 (6 bases). Sequencing used peripheral blood. The CDR3 DNA reads as TGTGCCTGGAGTGACTTCAGGGGATTCGCCTATAATTCACCCCTCCACTTT. This encodes CAWSDFRGFAYNSPLHF.